These 18 T cell receptor beta chains originate from one sample sequenced in a study of blood T cell repertoires in COVID-19. The data were produced by immunoSEQ multiplex PCR, yet TCRdb's version contains in-frame clones alone and is incomplete. The table shows 75,000 to 90,000 clones, with 91% occurring only once. The sample was peripheral blood. The receptors stem from a woman aged 45-65 years in a cohort sampled during active COVID-19.

The V and J genes are TRBV6-5 and TRBJ2-7; 7 nucleotides line up with TRBD2. The CDR3 is 15 residues long. The J segment lost 3 bases and the V segment lost 2 bases, leaving 7 bases of the junction unmatched. CDR1 and CDR2 (germline): MNHEY, SVGAGI. The CDR3 coding sequence is TGTGCCAGCAGTTACCGCGGGAGTCCTGACTACGAGCAGTACTTC. Its protein product is CASSYRGSPDYEQYF.

V and J are TRBV7-2 and TRBJ2-1, with 7 bases aligning to TRBD2. The CDR3 is 16 amino acids. Per germline, CDR1 SGHTA and CDR2 FQGNSA. V lost 5 bases, J lost 1 base, and 8 bases stayed unmatched. Here the CDR3 reads CASSPETSVSYNEQFF. The CDR3 region has the DNA TGTGCCAGCAGCCCAGAAACTAGCGTATCCTACAATGAGCAGTTCTTC.

The genes are TRBV28 and TRBJ2-3; 7 bases are a match to TRBD2. The germline V gene encodes CDR1 MDHEN and CDR2 SYDVKM. This CDR3 is built from 15 residues. V trimming: 5 bases; J trimming: 2 bases; junction bases outside the gene matches: 7. CDR3 residues: CASSTSAGLTDTQYF. The CDR3 DNA sequence: TGTGCCAGCAGTACTTCAGCGGGACTCACAGATACGCAGTATTTT.

The chain couples TRBV28 to TRBJ1-2; D possibly corresponds to TRBD1 (6 bases). V lost 7 bases to trimming and J lost 1 base, with 13 bases between them. This CDR3 is 14 amino acids long. From germline, CDR1 is MDHEN and CDR2 SYDVKM. This CDR3 reads CASNRAPHNYGYTF. As DNA, the CDR3 is TGTGCCAGCAACAGGGCGCCACATAACTATGGCTACACCTTC.

This sequence joins TRBV6-1 and TRBJ2-7; D unresolved. In germline, CDR1 is MNHNS, CDR2 SASEGT. The CDR3 extends over 15 amino acids. The ends were cut back, 1 base at V and 1 base at J, with 11 bases in the middle. The CDR3 bases are TGTGCCAGCAGTGAAGATCCCCGGAGTTCCTACGAGCAGTACTTC. This encodes CASSEDPRSSYEQYF.

The rearrangement links TRBV20-1 to TRBJ2-3; no clear D. The CDR3 sequence is 13 residues long. V shed 3 bases and J shed 0 bases, with 7 bases lying between them. The germline V gene has CDR1 DFQATT and CDR2 SNEGSKA (reference sequence). For the CDR3, the DNA is TGCAGTGCTAGTGCGGTTAGCACAGATACGCAGTATTTT. Translation: CSASAVSTDTQYF.

The V gene is TRBV11-3, the J gene TRBJ2-7, with 12 positions matching TRBD1. The V and J ends lost 5 bases and 4 bases, in that order; junction bases with no gene match: 3. The CDR3 totals 14 residues. In germline, CDR1 is SGHNT, CDR2 YENEEA. CDR3 region: CASSPGQGAYEQYF. CDR3 sequence (DNA): TGTGCCAGCAGCCCGGGACAGGGGGCTTACGAGCAGTACTTC. Full variable domain (outside the CDR3, taken from reference TRBV11-3 and TRBJ2-7): EAGVVQSPRYKIIEKKQPVAFWCNPISGHNTLYWYLQNLGQGPELLIRYENEEAVDDSQLPKDRFSAERLKGVDSTLKIQPAELGDSAVYLCASSPGQGAYEQYFGPGTRLTVT.

The chain is built from TRBV12-3 or TRBV12-4 and TRBJ2-7; D is unresolved. The CDR3 is 12 amino acids. Trimming removed 0 bases from V and 6 bases from J, with 6 bases in between. CDR3: CASSLAPSEQYF. As DNA, the CDR3 is TGTGCCAGCAGTTTAGCCCCCTCCGAGCAGTACTTC.

This clone has a single count. V usage is TRBV4-1 and J usage is TRBJ2-7; 10 bases are a match to TRBD1. This CDR3 is 15 amino acids long. J lost 6 bases, V lost 8 bases, and 13 bases had no gene match. Germline CDR1 reads MGHRA; CDR2 reads YSYEKL. As DNA, the CDR3 is TGCGCCAGCCGGGCCCCCGGGACAGGGGATCTCGAGCAGTACTTC. Translating it yields CASRAPGTGDLEQYF.

The gene calls are TRBV5-4 and TRBJ2-5, with a weak D call TRBD1 (6 bases). This CDR3 is built from 16 residues. Germline loops: CDR1 SGHNT, CDR2 YYREEE (reference sequence). The V end lost 4 bases, the J end lost 2 bases, and 18 bases lay between the germline ends. The CDR3 bases are TGTGCCAGCAGCCCAATGCCTACAGGGTTGCAAGAGACCCAGTACTTC. Encoded protein: CASSPMPTGLQETQYF.

The rearrangement links TRBV5-4 to TRBJ2-5, with TRBD1 identical over 7 bases. This CDR3 contains 17 residues. CDR1 and CDR2 (germline): SGHNT, YYREEE (reference sequence). V lost 3 bases to trimming and J lost 5 bases; unmatched junction nucleotides: 16. As DNA, the CDR3 is TGTGCCAGCAGCTCGGGACAGACCTCCGGCAGAGGGGAGACCCAGTACTTC. Its translation is CASSSGQTSGRGETQYF. Based on the CDR3 plus reference TRBV5-4 and TRBJ2-5, the full variable domain is ETGVTQSPTHLIKTRGQQVTLRCSSQSGHNTVSWYQQALGQGPQFIFQYYREEENGRGNFPPRFSGLQFPNYSSELNVNALELDDSALYLCASSSGQTSGRGETQYFGPGTRLLVL.

This clone came up a few times. The chain combines TRBV13 with TRBJ2-3; 12 bases map to TRBD2. The germline gives CDR1 PRHDT, CDR2 FYEKMQ (reference sequence). The V and J ends lost 5 bases and 4 bases, in that order; junction bases with no gene match: 16. The CDR3 length is 19 residues. The CDR3 is CASSRLGTSGGRYSDTQYF. The CDR3 nucleotides are TGTGCCAGCAGCCGCCTGGGTACTAGCGGGGGGCGGTATTCAGATACGCAGTATTTT.

V usage is TRBV12-5 and J usage is TRBJ2-2; D gene uncertain. CDR1 and CDR2 (germline): LGHNT, FRNRAP. This CDR3 region has 15 residues. The V end was cut by 2 bases, the J end by 1 base, with 8 bases between. The CDR3 is CASGLSAGNTGELFF. The CDR3, as DNA: TGTGCTAGTGGTTTGTCCGCAGGGAACACCGGGGAGCTGTTTTTT.

The V and J genes are TRBV28 and TRBJ2-3; 7 nucleotides agree with TRBD1. With 6 bases clipped from V and 3 bases from J, the junction kept 9 bases outside the gene matches. Germline V CDR1 and CDR2: MDHEN, SYDVKM. The CDR3 contains 15 residues. As DNA, the CDR3 is TGTGCCAGCAGCCTTGGACAGGCGAGGACAGATACGCAGTATTTT. Amino acid sequence: CASSLGQARTDTQYF.

J is TRBJ1-2 and V is TRBV7-9, with D unresolved. V was cut by 2 bases and J by 2 bases, with 12 bases left in between. Germline CDR1 and CDR2: SEHNR and FQNEAQ (reference sequence). The CDR3 runs 15 residues. The CDR3 spells CASSLSGLTNYGYTF. Here the CDR3 DNA reads TGTGCCAGCAGCTTATCCGGACTAACCAACTATGGCTACACCTTC.

The chain has TRBV27 and TRBJ1-2; 8 bases agree with TRBD1. Losses at the gene ends were 7 bases for V and 8 bases for J; bases not matched to a gene: 12. CDR1 MNHEY and CDR2 SMNVEV come from the germline V gene (reference sequence). The CDR3 covers 14 residues. The CDR3 reads CASTEAGGGNGYTF. CDR3 nucleotide sequence: TGTGCCAGCACCGAAGCAGGGGGCGGGAACGGCTACACCTTC.

The chain combines TRBV11-2 with TRBJ1-3, with TRBD1 matching over 7 bases. V lost 4 bases, J lost 2 bases, and 17 bases stayed unmatched. This CDR3 region has 19 residues. From germline, CDR1 is SGHAT and CDR2 FQNNGV. Here the CDR3 reads CASSSRQGGKIDPGNTIYF. The CDR3 DNA reads as TGTGCCAGCAGCTCCCGACAGGGTGGAAAAATAGATCCTGGAAACACCATATATTTT.

This rearrangement joins TRBV9 to TRBJ1-1; TRBD1 agrees at 8 bases. This CDR3 contains 15 residues. Unmatched junction bases numbered 3, after V lost 0 bases and J lost 2 bases. Germline V gene data show CDR1 as SGDLS and CDR2 as YYNGEE. CDR3 sequence reads: CASSVAQGVNTEAFF. The CDR3, as DNA: TGTGCCAGCAGCGTAGCACAGGGGGTAAACACTGAAGCTTTCTTT.